The 4 T cell receptor beta chains below all came from one sample that was sequenced in a study of blood T cells in healthy people across ages. It was with a sample-barcoded 5' primer and a J-beta primer mix that a second PCR of roughly 7 to 12 cycles was run. TCRdb reanalysed the 5' RACE reads using MiXCR and keeps one entry per CDR3 protein. The table lists approximately 320,000 distinct CDR3 sequences, roughly 27% of them singletons. Sequenced: blood. The receptors come from a woman in her 70s in good health.

The chain has TRBV11-1 and TRBJ2-5, with 8 bases that match TRBD2. TRBJ2-7 matches the DNA end more closely, so the J call is doubtful. The germline CDR1 and CDR2 sequences are SGHAT and FQDESV (reference sequence). The CDR3 covers 14 residues. This CDR3 reads CASRPTSGSYEQYF. The CDR3 DNA is TGTGCCAGCAGACCCACTAGCGGTTCCTACGAGCAGTACTTC.

The gene calls are TRBV4-1 and TRBJ2-5; D gene ambiguous. This CDR3 is built from 16 residues. Germline CDR1 is MGHRA and CDR2 is YSYEKL. Trimming pared 1 base from V and 4 bases from J, leaving 16 bases between. In nucleotides, the CDR3 is TGCGCCAGCAGCCAAGCGGCTGGGAAGACCTTAGAGACCCAGTACTTC. It codes for CASSQAAGKTLETQYF.

The chain joins TRBV12-3 or TRBV12-4 to TRBJ2-7; a weak D match, TRBD2 (6 bases). V was shortened by 6 bases and J by 5 bases, with 23 bases between the two germline ends. The length of the CDR3 is 16 residues. Here the CDR3 reads CASREGRTRASNEQYF. The CDR3 DNA sequence: TGTGCCAGCAGGGAGGGCAGGACAAGGGCCTCTAACGAGCAGTACTTC.

This clonotype was recorded a few times. This chain connects TRBV14 to TRBJ2-6, with D possibly TRBD2 on 5 matching bases. The length of the CDR3 is 19 residues. V lost 1 base, J lost 1 base, and 17 bases lay in between. The germline V gene has CDR1 SGHDN and CDR2 FVKESK. The CDR3 loop is CASSQGGLHPTSGANVLTF. For the CDR3, the DNA is TGTGCCAGCAGCCAAGGCGGGTTACATCCCACATCTGGGGCCAACGTCCTGACTTTC.